This passage covers 12 T cell receptor beta chains from one sample sequenced in a study of shared clonotypes between healthy human individuals (TCRdb year 2020). The library was obtained by the immunoSEQ multiplex PCR assay. Entries here come from immuneACCESS through TCRdb and include only in-frame sequences with V and J called. Some clones fail to appear in such tables; in the studies checked, an unresolved V gene covers under half of the shortfall, and the cause of the remainder is unknown. The sample table shows around 430,000 clones, and more than 75% are seen once. Of the sample, under 15% is held by the ten largest clones. Sequenced sample: PBMCs. The receptors originated from a woman aged 40-49 years in good health. Some clones in this sample may be carry-over from other donors' samples.

This clone was recorded a few times. At one end, the junction sequence differs from germline, possibly due to a read error. The chain recombines TRBV25-1 with TRBJ2-7, with D maybe TRBD1 (6 bases). The germline CDR1 and CDR2 sequences are MGHDK and SYGVNS. The CDR3 runs 16 residues. The CDR3 DNA reads TGTGCCAGCAGTCCAGGACAGTTTAAGGCCTCCCACGAGCAGTACTTC. Translation: CASSPGQFKASHEQYF.

This chain links TRBV28 with TRBJ1-2, with a tentative D call TRBD1 (5 bases). Germline assignment: CDR1 MDHEN and CDR2 SYDVKM. Trimming left V 5 bases short and J 4 bases short, with 14 bases between. The CDR3 is 14 residues long. CDR3 sequence (DNA): TGTGCCAGCAGTCCCGGGACCGCGAGCTATGGCTACACCTTC. Amino acid sequence: CASSPGTASYGYTF.

This chain joins TRBV5-1 and TRBJ1-1, with a possible D match to TRBD1 (5 bases). V was shortened by 0 bases and J by 1 base, with 10 bases between the two germline ends. In germline, CDR1 is SGHRS, CDR2 YFSETQ. The CDR3 runs to 15 residues. The CDR3 reads CASSLAGGPNTEAFF. CDR3 in DNA: TGCGCCAGCAGCTTGGCCGGGGGACCGAACACTGAAGCTTTCTTT.

This clone has only one observation. The chain links TRBV7-2 to TRBJ1-6; 8 bases line up with TRBD1. V gave up 5 bases and J gave up 9 bases; unmatched junction bases: 3. The CDR3 loop spans 13 amino acids. The germline gives CDR1 SGHTA, CDR2 FQGNSA. This CDR3 is CASSDRGRSPLHF. CDR3 nucleotide sequence: TGTGCCAGCAGCGACAGGGGCCGTTCACCCCTCCACTTT. The full variable domain, rest sourced from reference TRBV7-2 and TRBJ1-6, is GAGVSQSPSNKVTEKGKDVELRCDPISGHTALYWYRQSLGQGLEFLIYFQGNSAPDKSGLPSDRFSAERTGGSVSTLTIQRTQQEDSAVYLCASSDRGRSPLHFGNGTRLTVT.

This chain connects TRBV18 to TRBJ2-3, with D unresolved. The V gene lost 2 bases and the J gene lost 0 bases, with 9 bases spanning the gap. The length of the CDR3 is 15 residues. Germline V CDR1 and CDR2: KGHSH, LQKENI. The CDR3 DNA reads as TGTGCCAGCTCACCAGGGCTAGGAAGCACAGATACGCAGTATTTT. As protein: CASSPGLGSTDTQYF.

This clone was seen just once. The chain is built from TRBV5-1 and TRBJ1-1; 8 bases align to TRBD1. This CDR3 has 15 residues. Germline V gene data show CDR1 as SGHRS and CDR2 as YFSETQ. Trimming took 0 bases from V and 7 from J; bases not matched to a gene: 8. CDR3 region: CASSLAVRGLGEAFF. The CDR3 region has the DNA TGCGCCAGCAGCTTGGCGGTCAGGGGGCTGGGTGAAGCTTTCTTT. The full variable domain, rest sourced from reference TRBV5-1 and TRBJ1-1, is KAGVTQTPRYLIKTRGQQVTLSCSPISGHRSVSWYQQTPGQGLQFLFEYFSETQRNKGNFPGRFSGRQFSNSRSEMNVSTLELGDSALYLCASSLAVRGLGEAFFGQGTRLTVV.

Notes on this clone: Just one base apart from a much larger clone, this may be a read error. V and J are TRBV13 and TRBJ2-3; D is unclear. There are 15 residues in the CDR3. The ends were cut back, 3 bases at V and 2 bases at J, with 12 bases in the middle. Germline values: CDR1 PRHDT, CDR2 FYEKMQ (reference sequence). CDR3 region: CASSFYGCPTDTQYF. CDR3 nucleotide sequence: TGTGCCAGCAGCTTTTACGGGTGCCCCACAGATACGCAGTATTTT.

The V gene is TRBV7-3, the J gene TRBJ1-2; weak D call: TRBD1 (6 bases). CDR1 is SGHTA, CDR2 FQGTGA, per germline. The length of the CDR3 is 14 residues. Trimming took off 1 base at V and 9 bases at J, with 15 bases between the two ends. CDR3 amino acids: CASSLMPDSRSYTF. Written as DNA, the CDR3 is TGTGCCAGCAGCTTAATGCCGGACAGTAGGAGCTACACCTTC.

This clone showed up just a few times. The V and J genes are TRBV4-2 and TRBJ2-1, with no clear D. Per germline, CDR1 LGHNA and CDR2 YNFKEQ. V lost 1 base to trimming and J lost 6 bases, with 13 bases between them. The CDR3 length is 15 residues. The CDR3 protein is CASSQGVDGPNEQFF. The CDR3 DNA follows: TGTGCCAGCAGCCAAGGGGTGGACGGTCCCAATGAGCAGTTCTTC.

The chain joins TRBV28 to TRBJ2-2; unclear D gene. The length of the CDR3 is 14 residues. CDR1 is MDHEN, CDR2 SYDVKM, per germline. V shed 5 bases and J shed 5 bases, with 12 bases lying between them. The DNA of the CDR3 is TGTGCCAGCAGTCCCCACACCAATACCGGGGAGCTGTTTTTT. This translates into CASSPHTNTGELFF.

V and J are TRBV10-2 and TRBJ2-7; D is perhaps TRBD1 or TRBD2 (5 bases each). V was shortened by 6 bases and J by 6 bases, with 12 bases between the two germline ends. This CDR3 is 12 amino acids long. CDR1 is WSHSY, CDR2 SAAADI, per germline. In nucleotides, the CDR3 is TGCGCCAGCAGGAAGGGACCTGGCGAGCAGTACTTC. Its translation: CASRKGPGEQYF.

The rearrangement joins TRBV5-4 to TRBJ2-2; 13 nucleotides match TRBD2. The length of the CDR3 is 17 residues. Germline CDR1 reads SGHNT; CDR2 reads YYREEE (reference sequence). V shed 5 bases and J 4 bases; nucleotides not matched to a gene: 8. The CDR3 DNA is TGTGCCAGCAGTTCCACCGGACTAGCGGGAGTCACCGGGGAGCTGTTTTTT. Translating it yields CASSSTGLAGVTGELFF.